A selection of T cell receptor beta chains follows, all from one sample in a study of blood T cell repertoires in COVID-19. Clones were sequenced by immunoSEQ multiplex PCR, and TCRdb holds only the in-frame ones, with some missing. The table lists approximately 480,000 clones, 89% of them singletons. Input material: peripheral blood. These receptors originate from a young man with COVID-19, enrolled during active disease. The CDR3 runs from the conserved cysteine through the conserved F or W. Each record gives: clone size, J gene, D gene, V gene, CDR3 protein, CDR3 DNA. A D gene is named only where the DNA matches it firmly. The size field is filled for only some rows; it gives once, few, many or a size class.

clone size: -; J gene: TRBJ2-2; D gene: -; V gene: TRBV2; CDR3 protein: CASSDKNTGELFF; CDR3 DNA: TGTGCCAGCAGTGACAAAAACACCGGGGAGCTGTTTTTT
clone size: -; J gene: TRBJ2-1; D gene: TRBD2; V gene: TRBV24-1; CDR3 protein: CATSFGTSGYNEQFF; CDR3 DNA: TGTGCCACCAGTTTCGGGACTAGCGGTTACAATGAGCAGTTCTTC
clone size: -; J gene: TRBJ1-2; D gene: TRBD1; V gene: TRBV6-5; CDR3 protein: CASSSPGQGNYGYTF; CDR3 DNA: TGTGCCAGCAGTTCCCCGGGACAGGGTAACTATGGCTACACCTTC
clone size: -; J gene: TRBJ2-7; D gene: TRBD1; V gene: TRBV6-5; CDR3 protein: CATALGTGFNEQYF; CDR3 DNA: TGTGCCACCGCTTTGGGGACAGGGTTTAACGAGCAGTACTTC
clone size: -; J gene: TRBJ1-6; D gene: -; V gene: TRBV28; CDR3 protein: CASRQINSPLHF; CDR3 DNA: TGTGCCAGCAGACAGATTAATTCACCCCTCCACTTT
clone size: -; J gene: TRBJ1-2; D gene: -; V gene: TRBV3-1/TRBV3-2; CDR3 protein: CASSQVPSQPYFGYTF; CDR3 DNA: TGTGCCAGCAGCCAAGTCCCTAGTCAGCCTTATTTTGGCTACACCTTC
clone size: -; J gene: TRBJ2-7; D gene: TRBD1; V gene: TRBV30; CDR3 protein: CAASGTGQYEQYF; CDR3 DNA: TGTGCCGCATCCGGGACAGGGCAATACGAGCAGTACTTC
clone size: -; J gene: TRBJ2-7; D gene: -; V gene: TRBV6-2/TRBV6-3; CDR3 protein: CASSYWAQGSEQYF; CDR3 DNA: TGTGCCAGCAGTTACTGGGCCCAGGGATCCGAGCAGTACTTC
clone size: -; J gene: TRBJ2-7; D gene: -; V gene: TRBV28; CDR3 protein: CASSLEAPYEQYF; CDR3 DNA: TGTGCCAGCAGTTTGGAGGCACCATACGAGCAGTACTTC
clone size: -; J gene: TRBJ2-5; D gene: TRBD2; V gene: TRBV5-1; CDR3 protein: CASSSGLAGGTQETQYF; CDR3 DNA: TGCGCCAGCAGCTCTGGACTAGCGGGAGGGACTCAAGAGACCCAGTACTTC
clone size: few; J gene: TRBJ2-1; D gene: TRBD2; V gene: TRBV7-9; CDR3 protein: CASSFDPGLAGDLGNEQFF; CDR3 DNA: TGTGCCAGCAGCTTCGACCCGGGACTAGCGGGAGATCTCGGCAATGAGCAGTTCTTC
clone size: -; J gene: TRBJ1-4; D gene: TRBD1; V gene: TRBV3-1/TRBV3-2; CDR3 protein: CASSPPISGGSGKLFF; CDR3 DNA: TGTGCCAGCAGCCCCCCGATATCAGGGGGGAGCGGAAAACTGTTTTTT
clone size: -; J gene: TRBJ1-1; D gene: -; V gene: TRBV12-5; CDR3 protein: CASGLDPGNTEAFF; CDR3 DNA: TGTGCTAGTGGTTTGGACCCAGGGAACACTGAAGCTTTCTTT
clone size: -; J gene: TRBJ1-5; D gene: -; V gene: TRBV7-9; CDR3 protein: CASSLAGISNQPQHF; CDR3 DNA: TGTGCCAGCAGCTTAGCCGGGATTAGCAATCAGCCCCAGCATTTT
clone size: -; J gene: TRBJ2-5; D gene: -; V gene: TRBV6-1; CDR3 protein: CASSEDQLRGTQYF; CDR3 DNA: TGTGCCAGCAGTGAAGATCAGTTAAGGGGGACCCAGTACTTC
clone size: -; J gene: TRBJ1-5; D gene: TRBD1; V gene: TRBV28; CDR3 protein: CASRDPGTGEYSNQPQHF; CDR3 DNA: TGTGCCAGCAGAGATCCAGGGACAGGAGAATATAGCAATCAGCCCCAGCATTTT
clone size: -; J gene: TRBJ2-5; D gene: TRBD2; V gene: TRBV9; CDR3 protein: CASSPTTSGRRETQYF; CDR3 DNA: TGTGCCAGCAGCCCCACGACTAGCGGGAGGCGAGAGACCCAGTACTTC
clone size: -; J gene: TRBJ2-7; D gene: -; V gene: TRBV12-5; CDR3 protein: CASGPDGSYEQYF; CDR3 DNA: TGTGCTAGTGGCCCTGACGGGTCCTACGAGCAGTACTTC
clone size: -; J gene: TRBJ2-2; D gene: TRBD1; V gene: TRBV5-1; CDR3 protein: CASSLGTANTGELFF; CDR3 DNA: TGCGCCAGCAGCTTAGGGACAGCCAACACCGGGGAGCTGTTTTTT
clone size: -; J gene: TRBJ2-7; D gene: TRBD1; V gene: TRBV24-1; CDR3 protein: CATSESGGEQYF; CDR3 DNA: TGTGCCACCAGTGAATCAGGGGGCGAGCAGTACTTC
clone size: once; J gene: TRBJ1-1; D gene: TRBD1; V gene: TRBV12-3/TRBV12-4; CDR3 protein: CASNPGQSEAFF; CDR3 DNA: TGTGCCAGCAACCCGGGACAGAGTGAAGCTTTCTTT
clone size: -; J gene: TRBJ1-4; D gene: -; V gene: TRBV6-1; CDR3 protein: CASSELGTRGNEKLFF; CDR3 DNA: TGTGCCAGCAGTGAATTAGGCACCAGAGGAAATGAAAAACTGTTTTTT
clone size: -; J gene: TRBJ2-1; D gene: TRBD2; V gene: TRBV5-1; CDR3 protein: CASKNPGLADNEQFF; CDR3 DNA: TGCGCCAGCAAAAATCCGGGACTAGCGGACAATGAGCAGTTCTTC
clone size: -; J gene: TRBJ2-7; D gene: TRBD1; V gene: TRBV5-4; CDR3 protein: CASSRDRGLRYEQYF; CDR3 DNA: TGTGCCAGCAGCCGAGACAGGGGGCTTAGGTACGAGCAGTACTTC
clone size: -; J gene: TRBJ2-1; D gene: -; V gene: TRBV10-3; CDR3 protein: CAIGQGSEQFF; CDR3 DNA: TGTGCCATCGGCCAGGGAAGTGAGCAGTTCTTC
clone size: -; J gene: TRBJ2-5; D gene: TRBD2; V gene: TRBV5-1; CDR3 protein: CASSREVRTSNTETQYF; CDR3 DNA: TGCGCCAGCAGCCGGGAGGTGAGGACTAGCAATACGGAGACCCAGTACTTC
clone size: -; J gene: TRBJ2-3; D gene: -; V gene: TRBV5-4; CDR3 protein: CASSLARGFKDTQYF; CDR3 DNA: TGTGCCAGCAGCTTGGCCCGGGGATTTAAAGATACGCAGTATTTT
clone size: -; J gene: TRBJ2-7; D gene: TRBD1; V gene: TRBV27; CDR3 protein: CASSPTQGARHEQYF; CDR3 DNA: TGTGCCAGCAGTCCGACACAGGGGGCGCGCCACGAGCAGTACTTC
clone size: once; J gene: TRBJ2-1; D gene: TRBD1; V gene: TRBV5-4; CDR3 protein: CASSLDRGVGNEQFF; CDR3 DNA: TGTGCCAGCAGCTTGGACAGGGGGGTAGGCAATGAGCAGTTCTTC
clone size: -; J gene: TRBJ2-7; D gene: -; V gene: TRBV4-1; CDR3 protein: CASSPQGGKAYEQYF; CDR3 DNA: TGCGCCAGCAGCCCACAGGGAGGGAAAGCCTACGAGCAGTACTTC
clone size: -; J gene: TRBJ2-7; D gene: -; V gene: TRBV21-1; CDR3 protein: CAKKGSHEQYF; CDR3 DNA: TGTGCCAAAAAGGGGTCCCACGAGCAGTACTTC
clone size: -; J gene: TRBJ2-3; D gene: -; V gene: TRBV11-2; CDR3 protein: CASSLRDTRTDTQYF; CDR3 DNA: TGTGCCAGCAGCCTACGGGACACTCGCACAGATACGCAGTATTTT
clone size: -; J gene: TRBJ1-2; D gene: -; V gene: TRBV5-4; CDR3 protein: CASSLDEGRAGGYTF; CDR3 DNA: TGTGCCAGCAGCTTGGATGAAGGCAGGGCTGGAGGCTACACCTTC
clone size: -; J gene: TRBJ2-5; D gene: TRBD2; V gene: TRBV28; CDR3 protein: CASSPAWSGRAETQYF; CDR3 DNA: TGTGCCAGCAGTCCCGCTTGGAGCGGGAGGGCGGAGACCCAGTACTTC
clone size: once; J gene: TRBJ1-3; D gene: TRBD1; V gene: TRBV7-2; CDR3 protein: CASSPEDPDRVAGNTIYF; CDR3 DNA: TGTGCCAGCAGCCCCGAAGACCCCGACAGGGTAGCTGGAAACACCATATATTTT
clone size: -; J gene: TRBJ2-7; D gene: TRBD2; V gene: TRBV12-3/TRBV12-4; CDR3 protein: CASRTSGGEQYF; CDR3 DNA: TGTGCCAGTAGGACTAGCGGTGGCGAGCAGTACTTC
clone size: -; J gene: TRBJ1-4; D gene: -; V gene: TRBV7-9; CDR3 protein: CASSFAGFNEKLFF; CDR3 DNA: TGTGCCAGCAGCTTCGCAGGTTTTAATGAAAAACTGTTTTTT
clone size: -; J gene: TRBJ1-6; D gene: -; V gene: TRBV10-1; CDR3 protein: CASSGTVNSPLHF; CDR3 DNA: TGCGCCAGCAGTGGGACAGTAAATTCACCCCTCCACTTT
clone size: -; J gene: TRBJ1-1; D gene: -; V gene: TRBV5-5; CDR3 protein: CASSFGLVTEAFF; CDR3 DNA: TGTGCCAGCAGCTTCGGACTAGTCACTGAAGCTTTCTTT
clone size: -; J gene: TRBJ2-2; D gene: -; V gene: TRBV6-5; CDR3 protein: CASSSSASTGELFF; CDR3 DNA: TGTGCCAGCAGTTCCTCAGCGAGTACCGGGGAGCTGTTTTTT
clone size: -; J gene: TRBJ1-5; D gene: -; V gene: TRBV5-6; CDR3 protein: CASSLRDSNQPQHF; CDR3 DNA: TGTGCCAGCAGCTTGCGGGATAGCAATCAGCCCCAGCATTTT
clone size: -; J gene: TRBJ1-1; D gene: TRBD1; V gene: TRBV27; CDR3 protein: CASSFGGGAGTEAFF; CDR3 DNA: TGTGCCAGCAGTTTTGGAGGGGGCGCAGGCACTGAAGCTTTCTTT
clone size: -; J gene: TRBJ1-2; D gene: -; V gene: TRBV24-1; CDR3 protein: CATSDNGEICGYTF; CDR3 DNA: TGTGCCACCAGTGATAACGGAGAAATATGCGGCTACACCTTC
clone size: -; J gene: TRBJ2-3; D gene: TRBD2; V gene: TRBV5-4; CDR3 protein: CASSPPLAGDTQYF; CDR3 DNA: TGTGCCAGCAGCCCGCCCCTAGCGGGAGATACGCAGTATTTT
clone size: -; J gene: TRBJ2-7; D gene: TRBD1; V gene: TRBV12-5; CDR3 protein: CASGPGQVYEQYF; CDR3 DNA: TGTGCTAGTGGACCAGGACAGGTCTACGAGCAGTACTTC
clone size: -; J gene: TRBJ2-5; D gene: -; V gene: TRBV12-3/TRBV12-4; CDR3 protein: CASRGEQETQYF; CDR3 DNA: TGTGCCAGCCGGGGAGAACAAGAGACCCAGTACTTC
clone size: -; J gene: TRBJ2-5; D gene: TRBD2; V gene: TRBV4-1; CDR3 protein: CASSQGSKAPGLAGRQETQYF; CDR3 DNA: TGCGCCAGCAGCCAAGGGTCAAAAGCTCCGGGACTAGCGGGGAGACAAGAGACCCAGTACTTC
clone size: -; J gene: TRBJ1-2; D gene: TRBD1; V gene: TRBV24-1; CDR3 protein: CATSADQGTGGYTF; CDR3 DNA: TGTGCCACCAGTGCCGATCAGGGGACAGGAGGCTACACCTTC
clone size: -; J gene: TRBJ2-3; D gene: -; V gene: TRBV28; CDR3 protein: CASSFSGTQYF; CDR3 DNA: TGTGCCAGCAGTTTCTCGGGTACGCAGTATTTT
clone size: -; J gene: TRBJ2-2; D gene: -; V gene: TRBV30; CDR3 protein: CAWIAANTGELFF; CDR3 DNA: TGTGCCTGGATAGCGGCGAACACCGGGGAGCTGTTTTTT
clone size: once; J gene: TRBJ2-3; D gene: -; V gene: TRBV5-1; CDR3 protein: CASSLAGNTDTQYF; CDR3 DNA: TGCGCCAGCAGCTTGGCAGGTAACACAGATACGCAGTATTTT
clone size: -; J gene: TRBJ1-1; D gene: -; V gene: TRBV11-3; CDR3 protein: CASSLGRLAEAFF; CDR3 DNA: TGTGCCAGCAGCTTAGGCAGGTTGGCTGAAGCTTTCTTT
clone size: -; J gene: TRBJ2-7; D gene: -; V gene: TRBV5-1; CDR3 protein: CASSWGTIHTYEQYF; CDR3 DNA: TGCGCCAGCAGCTGGGGGACAATCCATACCTACGAGCAGTACTTC